This T cell receptor (beta chain) was observed in a study of T cell responses to AZD1222 COVID-19 vaccine. Pooled samples include second doses given at about 4 or 12 weeks. Overall study findings and caveats: Vaccine-associated CD4 TCRs ranged over spike, dominating at 160-218 and 743-854.

The ends were cut back, 1 base at V and 0 bases at J, with 10 bases in the middle. Germline V gene lookup returns CDR1 LGHNA and CDR2 YSLEER. The CDR3 is 15 residues long. Turning to this clone: The antigen is not known.

Sequencing was performed with immunoSEQ multiplex PCR; in TCRdb, only in-frame clones are kept and a portion is missing. The sample carries 99,000 or so clones, roughly 89% recorded once. The receptor's source is an adult who received the AZD1222 COVID-19 vaccine. The specimen was peripheral blood, collected 28 days after the second AZD1222 dose. The chain uses TRBV4-3 and TRBJ2-7; D might be TRBD2 (5 bases). In nucleotides, the CDR3 is TGCGCCAGCAGCCAAGCAGTAACTAGCTCCTACGAGCAGTACTTC. Translation gives CASSQAVTSSYEQYF.